The clone carrying this TCR beta chain was counted ten times or more. Per germline, CDR1 MDHEN and CDR2 SYDVKM. With 3 bases removed from V and 5 bases from J, the gap between germline ends came to 4 bases. The CDR3 has 11 amino acids. This entry comes from a study of low-dose radiotherapy and immunotherapy resistance in tumors. Time point in this sample: after trial treatment. Documented treatment: LDRT plus nivolumab, ipilimumab, low-dose cyclophosphamide and aspirin (RACIN trial). Covering alpha and beta chains, TRAV- and TRBV-specific primers were used for the first-strand cDNA. With a V-primer adapter and a constant-region primer, TCRs were amplified for around 20 PCR cycles. TCRdb redid the calling of the reads with MiXCR, one entry per CDR3 protein. This sample has roughly 40,000 distinct CDR3 sequences, with approximately 26% found just once.

The source of this sequence is a male donor with prostate cancer. Sequenced here: PBMCs, sampled after low-dose radiotherapy plus immunotherapy. J is TRBJ2-5 and V is TRBV28, with D uncertain. CDR3 nucleotide sequence: TGTGCCAGCAGTTTTTGGGAGACCCAGTACTTC. Its translation: CASSFWETQYF. Together with reference TRBV28 and TRBJ2-5, the CDR3 gives the full variable domain: DVKVTQSSRYLVKRTGEKVFLECVQDMDHENMFWYRQDPGLGLRLIYFSYDVKMKEKGDIPEGYSVSREKKERFSLILESASTNQTSMYLCASSFWETQYFGPGTRLLVL.